This TCR beta chain comes out of a study of blood T cell repertoires in COVID-19. Study information: Acute and convalescent COVID-19 samples came from the United States, Italy and Spain. The cDNA or gDNA used as material had been derived from T cells, B-cell-depleted T cells, or PBMCs.

In the study's own analysis: Reference gene primer amplification gave nucleated cell count estimates. Sequencing used immunoSEQ multiplex PCR; TCRdb keeps in-frame clones, though not all of them. The V and J calls and clone size are taken from that table; D and trimming were inferred from the DNA. The table shows roughly 250,000 clones, with over 75% occurring only once. The TCR originated in a middle-aged woman who had recovered from COVID-19. Sequenced input: peripheral blood.

This CDR3 is CASSQELALAKNIQYF. DNA of the CDR3: TGTGCCAGCAGCCAAGAGCTAGCGCTAGCCAAAAACATTCAGTACTTC. V usage is TRBV3-1 (or the pseudogene TRBV3-2) and J usage is TRBJ2-4; tentative D call: TRBD2 (6 bases). Per germline, CDR1 LGHDT and CDR2 YNNKEL (reference sequence). Deletions cut 0 bases from V and 0 bases from J, with 9 bases between. The CDR3 length is 16 residues.